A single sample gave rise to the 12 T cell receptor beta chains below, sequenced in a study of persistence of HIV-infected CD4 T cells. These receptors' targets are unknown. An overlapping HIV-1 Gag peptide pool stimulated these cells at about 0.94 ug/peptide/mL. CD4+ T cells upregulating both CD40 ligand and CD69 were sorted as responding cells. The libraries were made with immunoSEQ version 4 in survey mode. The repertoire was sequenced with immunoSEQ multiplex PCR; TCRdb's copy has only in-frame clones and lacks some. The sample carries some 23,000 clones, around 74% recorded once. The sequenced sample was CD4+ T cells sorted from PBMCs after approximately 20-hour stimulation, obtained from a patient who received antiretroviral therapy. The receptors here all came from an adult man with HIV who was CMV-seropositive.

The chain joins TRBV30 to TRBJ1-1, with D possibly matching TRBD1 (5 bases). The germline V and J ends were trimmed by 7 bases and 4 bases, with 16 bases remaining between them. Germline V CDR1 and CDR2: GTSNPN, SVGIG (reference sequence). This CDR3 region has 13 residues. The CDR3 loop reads CASQRGDGTEAFF. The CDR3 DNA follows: TGTGCCTCCCAACGGGGGGATGGCACTGAAGCTTTCTTT.

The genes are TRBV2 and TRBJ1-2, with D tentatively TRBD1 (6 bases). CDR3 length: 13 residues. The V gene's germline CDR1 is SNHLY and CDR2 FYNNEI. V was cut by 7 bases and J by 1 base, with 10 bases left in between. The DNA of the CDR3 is TGTGCCAGCATTGGGACATTTAACTATGGCTACACCTTC. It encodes CASIGTFNYGYTF.

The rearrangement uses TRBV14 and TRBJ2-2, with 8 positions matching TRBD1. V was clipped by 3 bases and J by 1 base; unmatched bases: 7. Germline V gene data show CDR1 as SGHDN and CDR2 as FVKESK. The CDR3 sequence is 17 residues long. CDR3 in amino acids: CASSQRLGQENTGELFF. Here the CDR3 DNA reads TGTGCCAGCAGCCAGAGACTGGGACAGGAGAACACCGGGGAGCTGTTTTTT.

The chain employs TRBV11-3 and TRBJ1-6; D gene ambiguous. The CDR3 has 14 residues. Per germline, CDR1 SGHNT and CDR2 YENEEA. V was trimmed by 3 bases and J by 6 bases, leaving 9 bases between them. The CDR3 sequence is CASSLGAVNSPLHF. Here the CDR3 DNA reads TGTGCCAGCAGCTTGGGTGCTGTTAATTCACCCCTCCACTTT.

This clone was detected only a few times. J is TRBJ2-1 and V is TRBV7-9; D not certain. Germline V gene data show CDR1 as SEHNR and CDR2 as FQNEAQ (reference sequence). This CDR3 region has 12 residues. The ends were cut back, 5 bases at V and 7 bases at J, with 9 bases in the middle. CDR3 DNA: TGTGCCAGCAGCCAAACGTGGAATGAGCAGTTCTTC. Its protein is CASSQTWNEQFF.

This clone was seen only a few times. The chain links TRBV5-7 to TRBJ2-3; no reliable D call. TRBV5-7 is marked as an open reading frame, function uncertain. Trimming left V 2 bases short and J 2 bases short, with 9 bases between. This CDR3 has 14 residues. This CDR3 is CASSFLAHTDTQYF. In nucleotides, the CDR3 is TGTGCCAGCAGCTTTTTAGCCCACACAGATACGCAGTATTTT.

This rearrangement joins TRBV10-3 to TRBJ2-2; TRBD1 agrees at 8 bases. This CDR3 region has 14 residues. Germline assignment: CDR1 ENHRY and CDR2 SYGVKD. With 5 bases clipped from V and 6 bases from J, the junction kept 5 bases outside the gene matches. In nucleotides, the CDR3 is TGTGCCATCAGTATGACAGGGGAGGCCGGGGAGCTGTTTTTT. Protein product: CAISMTGEAGELFF.

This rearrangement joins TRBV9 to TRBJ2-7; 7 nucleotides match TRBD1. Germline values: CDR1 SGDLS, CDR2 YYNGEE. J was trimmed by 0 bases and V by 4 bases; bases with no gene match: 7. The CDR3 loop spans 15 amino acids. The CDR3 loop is CASSPRGSNSYEQYF. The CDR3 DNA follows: TGTGCCAGCAGCCCCAGGGGGTCGAACTCCTACGAGCAGTACTTC.

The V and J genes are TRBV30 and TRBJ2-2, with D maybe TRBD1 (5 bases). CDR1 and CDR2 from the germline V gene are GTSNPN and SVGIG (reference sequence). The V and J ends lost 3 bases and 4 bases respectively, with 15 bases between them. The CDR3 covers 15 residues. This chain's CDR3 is CAWRTLRTSTGELFF. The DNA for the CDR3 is TGTGCCTGGAGAACTCTCCGGACATCCACCGGGGAGCTGTTTTTT.

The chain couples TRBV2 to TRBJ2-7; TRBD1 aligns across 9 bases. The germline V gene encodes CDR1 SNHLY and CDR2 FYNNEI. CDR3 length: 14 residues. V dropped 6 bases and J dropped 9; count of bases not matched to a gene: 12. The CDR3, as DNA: TGTGCCAGCAGCTCGGGACAGGGTTTCGTGGGGCAGTACTTC. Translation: CASSSGQGFVGQYF.

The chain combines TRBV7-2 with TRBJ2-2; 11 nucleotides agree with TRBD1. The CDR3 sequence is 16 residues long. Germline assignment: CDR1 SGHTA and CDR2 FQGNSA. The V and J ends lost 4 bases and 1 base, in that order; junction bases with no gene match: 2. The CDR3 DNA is TGTGCCAGCAGCTCGGGGACAGGGGGGAACACCGGGGAGCTGTTTTTT. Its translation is CASSSGTGGNTGELFF.

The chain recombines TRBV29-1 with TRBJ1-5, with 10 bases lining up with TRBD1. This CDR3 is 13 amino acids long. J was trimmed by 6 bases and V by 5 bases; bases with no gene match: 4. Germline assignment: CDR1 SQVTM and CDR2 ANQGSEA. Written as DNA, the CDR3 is TGCAGCGTTATGACAGGGGGCGGTCAGCCCCAGCATTTT. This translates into CSVMTGGGQPQHF.